This T cell receptor beta chain originates from a study of T cell repertoires in cytomegalovirus infection. Germline values: CDR1 MNHNS, CDR2 SASEGT. CDR3 size: 15 residues. Trimming pared 3 bases from V and 0 bases from J, leaving 11 bases between. This clonotype was observed a handful of times. Its antigen is still unknown. Each CDR3 protein is one row after TCRdb ran MiXCR on the reads. The sample includes about 830,000 distinct CDR3 sequences, about 30% of them seen just once. This clonotype was obtained from a human donor in good health (CMV status not recorded). Some clones in this sample may be carry-over from other donors' samples. The material sequenced was cultured CD8+ T cells from PBMCs, taken from culture after CMV antigen stimulation. The genes are TRBV6-1 and TRBJ1-2; D not certain. CDR3 region: CASSDRSPANYGYTF. The CDR3 DNA sequence: TGTGCCAGCAGTGATCGATCTCCAGCTAACTATGGCTACACCTTC.